The 30 T cell receptor beta chains below were found in one sample sequenced in a study of sequential checkpoint blockade in melanoma. The treatment was: randomized to nivolumab then ipilimumab (arm A) or the reverse (arm B). Profiling relied on immunoSEQ multiplex PCR, and the TCRdb table lists in-frame clones only, not all of them. The sample has roughly 11,000 clones, roughly 80% seen once. The sequenced sample was CD8+ T cells sorted from blood (inferred from file names), obtained from a patient given nivolumab and ipilimumab in sequence. Receptor source: a human donor with melanoma.

This chain connects TRBV28 to TRBJ2-7, with D perhaps TRBD2 (7 bases). The CDR3 has 15 amino acids. Germline V gene lookup returns CDR1 MDHEN and CDR2 SYDVKM. Trimming pared 3 bases from V and 0 bases from J, leaving 12 bases between. The CDR3 sequence: CASSFEGGSSYEQYF. In DNA, the CDR3 is TGTGCCAGCAGTTTCGAGGGGGGGAGCTCCTACGAGCAGTACTTC. Supplemented by reference TRBV28 and TRBJ2-7, the full variable domain reads DVKVTQSSRYLVKRTGEKVFLECVQDMDHENMFWYRQDPGLGLRLIYFSYDVKMKEKGDIPEGYSVSREKKERFSLILESASTNQTSMYLCASSFEGGSSYEQYFGPGTRLTVT.

V gene TRBV28 combines with J gene TRBJ2-7, with TRBD1 matching over 12 bases. This CDR3 has 16 residues. Germline trimming cut 3 bases from V and 6 bases from J; bases unmatched to any gene: 9. The V gene's germline CDR1 is MDHEN and CDR2 SYDVKM. The CDR3 nucleotides read TGTGCCAGCAGTTTGGGACAGGGGGCCAGGTCTTCCGAGCAGTACTTC. Translation gives CASSLGQGARSSEQYF. The full variable domain, rest sourced from reference TRBV28 and TRBJ2-7, is DVKVTQSSRYLVKRTGEKVFLECVQDMDHENMFWYRQDPGLGLRLIYFSYDVKMKEKGDIPEGYSVSREKKERFSLILESASTNQTSMYLCASSLGQGARSSEQYFGPGTRLTVT.

The rearrangement joins TRBV6-6 to TRBJ2-1; D is unclear. The V gene lost 2 bases and the J gene lost 0 bases, with 8 bases spanning the gap. CDR1 and CDR2 (germline): MNHNY, SVGAGI (reference sequence). This CDR3 has 15 amino acids. The CDR3 DNA sequence: TGTGCCAGCAGTTACGATAGAGGCTCCTACAATGAGCAGTTCTTC. Amino acids: CASSYDRGSYNEQFF.

The CDR3 DNA sequence: TGTGCCAGCAGTTTAAGGGGACAGCTAGCGGGGGATGAGCAGTTCTTC. Its protein is CASSLRGQLAGDEQFF. The chain carries TRBV27 and TRBJ2-1; 10 bases fit TRBD2. The V segment lost 2 bases and the J segment 8 bases; nucleotides outside the gene matches: 9. The CDR3 spans 16 residues. Germline-derived CDR1 and CDR2 are MNHEY and SMNVEV (reference sequence).

This clone appeared a single time. The gene calls are TRBV5-1 and TRBJ2-1; 10 bases fit TRBD2. Trimming took 0 bases from V and 7 from J; bases not matched to a gene: 10. The germline V gene encodes CDR1 SGHRS and CDR2 YFSETQ. The CDR3 is 17 amino acids. The CDR3 nucleotides read TGCGCCAGCAGCTTGGTACTAGCGGGGAGCCCAGGAAATGAGCAGTTCTTC. It encodes CASSLVLAGSPGNEQFF.

The chain is built from TRBV4-1 and TRBJ1-2; TRBD1 might be the D (5 bases). From germline, CDR1 is MGHRA and CDR2 YSYEKL. There are 16 residues in the CDR3. V was pared by 0 bases and J by 4 bases, with 15 bases between. CDR3 protein: CASSQDASGVGYGYTF. The CDR3 nucleotides read TGCGCCAGCAGCCAAGATGCCTCGGGGGTGGGCTATGGCTACACCTTC.

The chain has TRBV29-1 and TRBJ1-2; D is undetermined. The V gene's germline CDR1 is SQVTM and CDR2 ANQGSEA. This CDR3 comprises 13 residues. With 1 base removed from V and 1 base from J, the gap between germline ends came to 7 bases. CDR3: CSVEGHINYGYTF. DNA of the CDR3: TGCAGCGTTGAAGGACACATTAACTATGGCTACACCTTC.

The V gene is TRBV27, the J gene TRBJ2-1, with D uncertain. The CDR3 is 13 amino acids. V was cut by 2 bases and J by 3 bases, with 5 bases left in between. Germline CDR1 is MNHEY and CDR2 is SMNVEV (reference sequence). CDR3 coding DNA: TGTGCCAGCAGTTTACAGCGCTACAATGAGCAGTTCTTC. This gives the protein CASSLQRYNEQFF.

The V gene is TRBV9, the J gene TRBJ2-1, with D tentatively TRBD1 (6 bases). This CDR3 contains 14 residues. V lost 3 bases, J lost 3 bases, and 10 bases lay in between. Germline values: CDR1 SGDLS, CDR2 YYNGEE. In nucleotides, the CDR3 is TGTGCCAGCAGCGCCCGGGACAACTACAATGAGCAGTTCTTC. This gives the protein CASSARDNYNEQFF.

This clone has only a few counts. The chain carries TRBV15 and TRBJ1-3; tentatively, D is TRBD1 (5 bases). The germline V and J ends were trimmed by 4 bases and 0 bases, with 13 bases remaining between them. Germline assignment: CDR1 LNHNV and CDR2 YYDKDF (reference sequence). This CDR3 has 16 amino acids. The CDR3 loop is CATSITGPSSGNTIYF. The CDR3 region has the DNA TGTGCCACCAGCATCACAGGTCCTAGCTCTGGAAACACCATATATTTT.

The chain couples TRBV6-1 to TRBJ2-1, with 11 bases matching TRBD2. This CDR3 comprises 15 residues. Germline lookup yields CDR1 MNHNS and CDR2 SASEGT. The V segment lost 6 bases and the J segment 3 bases; nucleotides outside the gene matches: 4. The CDR3 region is CASRPGTSGYNEQFF. In DNA form, the CDR3 reads TGTGCCAGCAGACCAGGGACTAGCGGCTACAATGAGCAGTTCTTC.

The chain is built from TRBV29-1 and TRBJ2-2; TRBD2 is a possible D gene (6 bases). CDR1 and CDR2 from the germline V gene are SQVTM and ANQGSEA. The CDR3 extends over 15 amino acids. V lost 2 bases, J lost 8 bases, and 18 bases lay in between. CDR3 sequence (DNA): TGCAGCGTTGAAAGGTGGCCCGGCGGGGAAGGGGAGCTGTTTTTT. Translated: CSVERWPGGEGELFF.

The chain has TRBV28 and TRBJ1-1; D not certain. Trimming shortened V by 6 bases and J by 4 bases, and 18 bases separated the two germline ends. Germline CDR1 and CDR2: MDHEN and SYDVKM. There are 15 residues in the CDR3. The CDR3 nucleotides read TGTGCCAGCAGCCCCCTGAGATTTTCGGGCACTGAAGCTTTCTTT. Amino acid sequence: CASSPLRFSGTEAFF.

This clone has a single count. V usage is TRBV4-3 and J usage is TRBJ2-1, with 15 bases that match TRBD2. This CDR3 contains 17 residues. The V and J ends lost 4 bases and 2 bases, in that order; junction bases with no gene match: 3. Germline lookup yields CDR1 LGHNA and CDR2 YSLEER. The CDR3 sequence is CASSPGLAGGPYNEQFF. CDR3 nucleotide sequence: TGCGCCAGCAGCCCGGGACTAGCGGGGGGCCCCTACAATGAGCAGTTCTTC.

This chain joins TRBV23-1 and TRBJ1-5; 7 nucleotides agree with TRBD1. TRBV23-1 is an ORF; its function is uncertain. The CDR3 is 19 amino acids. Trimming took 0 bases from V and 3 from J; bases not matched to a gene: 14. CDR3 residues: CASSQSGTASFWFNQPQHF. CDR3 in DNA: TGCGCCAGCAGTCAATCGGGGACAGCATCCTTTTGGTTCAATCAGCCCCAGCATTTT.

V gene TRBV4-3 combines with J gene TRBJ2-1; TRBD2 agrees at 8 bases. CDR1 is LGHNA and CDR2 is YSLEER in the germline V gene. Trimming removed 4 bases from V and 5 bases from J; junction bases left unmatched: 7. The CDR3 sequence is 15 residues long. DNA for the CDR3: TGCGCCAGCAGCCTATTACTAGCGGAGAACAATGAGCAGTTCTTC. It encodes CASSLLLAENNEQFF.

The rearrangement links TRBV19 to TRBJ1-1; 8 bases are shared with TRBD1. This CDR3 region has 14 residues. Germline loops: CDR1 LNHDA, CDR2 SQIVND (reference sequence). The V and J ends lost 7 bases and 1 base, in that order; junction bases with no gene match: 5. The CDR3 nucleotides read TGTGCCAGTACCACCGGGACAGGGAACACTGAAGCTTTCTTT. Translating it yields CASTTGTGNTEAFF.

The chain links TRBV7-9 to TRBJ2-5; the match to TRBD2 covers 11 bases. This CDR3 is 16 amino acids long. With V trimmed by 5 bases and J by 5 bases, 10 bases remained unmatched. CDR1 is SEHNR, CDR2 FQNEAQ, per germline (reference sequence). For the CDR3, the DNA is TGTGCCAGCAGCCCCGGGGCTAGCGGGGGGAATGAGACCCAGTACTTC. As protein: CASSPGASGGNETQYF. The whole variable domain, filled in from reference TRBV7-9 and TRBJ2-5, reads DTGVSQNPRHKITKRGQNVTFRCDPISEHNRLYWYRQTLGQGPEFLTYFQNEAQLEKSRLLSDRFSAERPKGSFSTLEIQRTEQGDSAMYLCASSPGASGGNETQYFGPGTRLLVL.

The chain couples TRBV15 to TRBJ2-5, with TRBD2 matching over 10 bases. V lost 0 bases, J lost 2 bases, and 15 bases stayed unmatched. The CDR3 sequence is 20 residues long. CDR1 LNHNV and CDR2 YYDKDF come from the germline V gene (reference sequence). CDR3 residues: CATSRDLGIGSGGPQETQYF. In DNA, the CDR3 is TGTGCCACCAGCAGAGATCTGGGGATTGGTAGCGGGGGGCCTCAAGAGACCCAGTACTTC. The variable domain in full, with the rest retrieved from reference TRBV15 and TRBJ2-5, is DAMVIQNPRYQVTQFGKPVTLSCSQTLNHNVMYWYQQKSSQAPKLLFHYYDKDFNNEADTPDNFQSRRPNTSFCFLDIRSPGLGDTAMYLCATSRDLGIGSGGPQETQYFGPGTRLLVL.

CDR3 amino acids: CASSLEAGQGRIYEQYF. The CDR3 DNA sequence: TGTGCCAGCAGCTTAGAAGCGGGACAGGGTCGAATCTACGAGCAGTACTTC. The genes are TRBV11-2 and TRBJ2-5, with 9 nucleotides matching TRBD1. The J call may not be correct, given that the DNA end is closer to TRBJ2-7. Germline-derived CDR1 and CDR2 are SGHAT and FQNNGV. The CDR3 consists of 17 residues.

The chain joins TRBV7-6 to TRBJ1-1, with D tentatively TRBD1 (5 bases). Trimming stripped 0 bases from V and 4 bases from J, with 6 bases between. This CDR3 has 13 amino acids. Germline-derived CDR1 and CDR2 are SGHVS and FNYEAQ. Here the CDR3 DNA reads TGTGCCAGCAGCTTAGCAGGGGCCACTGAAGCTTTCTTT. Translated: CASSLAGATEAFF. Filled out from reference TRBV7-6 and TRBJ1-1, the complete variable domain reads GAGVSQSPRYKVTKRGQDVALRCDPISGHVSLYWYRQALGQGPEFLTYFNYEAQQDKSGLPNDRFSAERPEGSISTLTIQRTEQRDSAMYRCASSLAGATEAFFGQGTRLTVV.

This clone was seen a handful of times. At one end, the junction sequence differs from germline, possibly due to a read error. The V gene is TRBV27, the J gene TRBJ1-2, with D perhaps matching TRBD1 (6 bases). The CDR3 is made up of 15 amino acids. Germline CDR1 MNHEY, CDR2 SMNVEV (reference sequence). CDR3 protein: CASSLSTGTAYGYTF. For the CDR3, the DNA is TGTGCCAGCAGTCTATCTACAGGGACCGCCTATGGCTACACCTTC.

On this clone itself: This same CDR3 is encoded by further DNA sequences in the sample. The chain carries TRBV7-8 and TRBJ1-6, with D unclear. Germline values: CDR1 SGHVS, CDR2 FQNEAQ. Trimming pared 0 bases from V and 4 bases from J, leaving 10 bases between. The CDR3 loop spans 16 amino acids. The CDR3 sequence is CASSLAPSGYNSPLHF. CDR3 sequence (DNA): TGTGCCAGCAGCTTAGCGCCCTCGGGGTATAATTCACCCCTCCACTTT.

The chain has TRBV7-3 and TRBJ2-5; 7 nucleotides agree with TRBD1. The CDR3 extends over 14 amino acids. Germline CDR1 and CDR2: SGHTA and FQGTGA. Trimming took 3 bases from V and 5 from J; bases not matched to a gene: 6. The CDR3 DNA sequence: TGTGCCAGCAGCTTGCTAGGGGGCGCGGAGACCCAGTACTTC. It yields the protein CASSLLGGAETQYF. The variable domain in full, with the rest retrieved from reference TRBV7-3 and TRBJ2-5, is GAGVSQTPSNKVTEKGKYVELRCDPISGHTALYWYRQSLGQGPEFLIYFQGTGAADDSGLPNDRFFAVRPEGSVSTLKIQRTERGDSAVYLCASSLLGGAETQYFGPGTRLLVL.

The chain uses TRBV5-1 and TRBJ1-1; a possible D gene is TRBD1 (5 bases). Germline V gene sequence: CDR1 SGHRS, CDR2 YFSETQ. There are 14 residues in the CDR3. Between the trimmed V and J ends, which lost 4 bases and 1 base, there was a span of 11 bases. CDR3 loop: CASSPGNPNTEAFF. CDR3 in DNA: TGCGCCAGCAGCCCAGGGAACCCGAACACTGAAGCTTTCTTT.

The V call is TRBV10-3, the J call TRBJ1-5, with D possibly matching TRBD1 (5 bases). Germline lookup yields CDR1 ENHRY and CDR2 SYGVKD. The CDR3 is 14 residues long. With 9 bases removed from V and 0 bases from J, the gap between germline ends came to 12 bases. The CDR3 DNA reads as TGTGCCATAGGACACCCTGATAGCAATCAGCCCCAGCATTTT. This codes for CAIGHPDSNQPQHF.

The chain combines TRBV11-1 with TRBJ2-7; 9 positions agree with TRBD1. The ends lost 4 bases at V and 4 bases at J; junction bases unmatched: 2. The CDR3 loop spans 13 amino acids. The germline V gene has CDR1 SGHAT and CDR2 FQDESV (reference sequence). Written as DNA, the CDR3 is TGTGCCAGCAGCTCCGACAGGGGGTACGAGCAGTACTTC. It specifies CASSSDRGYEQYF.

V and J are TRBV2 and TRBJ2-2, with TRBD2 identical over 13 bases. CDR3 length equals 18 residues. CDR1 is SNHLY and CDR2 is FYNNEI in the germline V gene. Trimming removed 4 bases from V and 3 bases from J; junction bases left unmatched: 8. This CDR3 is CASSVSLAGGPDTGELFF. CDR3 nucleotides: TGTGCCAGCAGTGTATCACTAGCGGGGGGGCCAGACACCGGGGAGCTGTTTTTT.

The table lists this clone with a count of one. This CDR3 is CASTERTGGITGELFF. CDR3 coding DNA: TGTGCCAGCACCGAAAGGACAGGAGGGATAACCGGGGAGCTGTTTTTT. This chain links TRBV28 with TRBJ2-2; tentatively, D is TRBD1 (7 bases). Germline V gene lookup returns CDR1 MDHEN and CDR2 SYDVKM. The CDR3 has 16 amino acids. The V end lost 7 bases, the J end lost 5 bases, and 20 bases lay between the germline ends.

V gene TRBV29-1 combines with J gene TRBJ2-1; D is unresolved. Germline V gene data show CDR1 as SQVTM and CDR2 as ANQGSEA. This CDR3 is 11 amino acids long. V was shortened by 4 bases and J by 7 bases, with 8 bases between the two germline ends. The CDR3 region has the DNA TGCAGCGTTGGAGGTGAGAATGAGCAGTTCTTC. It is translated as CSVGGENEQFF.